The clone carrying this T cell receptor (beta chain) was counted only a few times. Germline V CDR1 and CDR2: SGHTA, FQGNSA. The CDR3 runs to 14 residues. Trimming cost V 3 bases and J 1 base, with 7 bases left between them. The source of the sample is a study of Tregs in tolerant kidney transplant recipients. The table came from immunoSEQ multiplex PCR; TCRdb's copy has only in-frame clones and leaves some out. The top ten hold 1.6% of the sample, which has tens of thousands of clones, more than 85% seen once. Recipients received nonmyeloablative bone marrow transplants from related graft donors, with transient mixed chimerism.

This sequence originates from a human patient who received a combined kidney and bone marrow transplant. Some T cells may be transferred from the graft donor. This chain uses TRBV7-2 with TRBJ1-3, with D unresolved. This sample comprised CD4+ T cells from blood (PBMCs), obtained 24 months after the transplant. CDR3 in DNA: TGTGCCAGCAGCTTGCCCGAGTCTGGAAACACCATATATTTT. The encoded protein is CASSLPESGNTIYF.